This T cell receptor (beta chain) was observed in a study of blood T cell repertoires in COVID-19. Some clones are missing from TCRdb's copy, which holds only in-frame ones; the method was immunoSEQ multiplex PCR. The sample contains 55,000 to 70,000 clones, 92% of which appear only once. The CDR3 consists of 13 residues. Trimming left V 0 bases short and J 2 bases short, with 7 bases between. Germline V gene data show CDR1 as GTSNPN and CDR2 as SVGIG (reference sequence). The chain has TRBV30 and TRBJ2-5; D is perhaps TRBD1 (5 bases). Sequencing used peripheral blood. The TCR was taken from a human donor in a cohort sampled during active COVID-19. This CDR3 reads CAWSVQVQETQYF. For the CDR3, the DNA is TGTGCCTGGAGTGTACAGGTTCAAGAGACCCAGTACTTC. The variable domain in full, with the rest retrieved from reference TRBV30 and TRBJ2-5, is SQTIHQWPATLVQPVGSPLSLECTVEGTSNPNLYWYRQAAGRGLQLLFYSVGIGQISSEVPQNLSASRPQDRQFILSSKKLLLSDSGFYLCAWSVQVQETQYFGPGTRLLVL.